This T cell receptor beta chain is drawn from a study of CD8 T cells in ankylosing spondylitis. Regarding the study as a whole: What appeared characteristic of ankylosing spondylitis blood was a TCR beta motif of eight highly homologous variants.

TCRdb itself ran the 5' RACE reads through MiXCR, one entry per CDR3 protein. The sample lists more than 250,000 distinct CDR3 sequences; 8% were seen once. This clonotype was counted at least ten times. Its cognate antigen is unknown. This TCR was recovered from a male donor with ankylosing spondylitis. Material for sequencing was blood, either unsorted or a sorted T cell fraction (not recorded which).

The CDR3 DNA reads TGTGCCAGCAGCGTAGCAGGGGACACTGAAGCTTTCTTT. Amino acid sequence: CASSVAGDTEAFF. The chain has TRBV9 and TRBJ1-1, with a tentative D call TRBD1 (6 bases). Germline V gene lookup returns CDR1 SGDLS and CDR2 YYNGEE. This CDR3 is built from 13 residues. V shed 0 bases and J shed 3 bases, with 6 bases lying between them.